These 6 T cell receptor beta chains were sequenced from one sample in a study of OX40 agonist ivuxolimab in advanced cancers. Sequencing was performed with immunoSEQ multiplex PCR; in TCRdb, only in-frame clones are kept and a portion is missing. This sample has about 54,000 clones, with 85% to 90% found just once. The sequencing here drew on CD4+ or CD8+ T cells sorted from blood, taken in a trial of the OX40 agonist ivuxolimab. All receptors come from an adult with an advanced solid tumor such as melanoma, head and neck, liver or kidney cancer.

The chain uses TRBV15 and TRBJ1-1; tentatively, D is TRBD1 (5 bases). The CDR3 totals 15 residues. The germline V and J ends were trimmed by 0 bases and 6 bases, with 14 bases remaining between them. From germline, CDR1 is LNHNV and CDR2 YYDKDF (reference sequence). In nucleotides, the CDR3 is TGTGCCACCAGCAGAGAGACCGGGGGGAGGCCTGAAGCTTTCTTT. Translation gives CATSRETGGRPEAFF. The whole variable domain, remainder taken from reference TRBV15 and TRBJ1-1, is DAMVIQNPRYQVTQFGKPVTLSCSQTLNHNVMYWYQQKSSQAPKLLFHYYDKDFNNEADTPDNFQSRRPNTSFCFLDIRSPGLGDTAMYLCATSRETGGRPEAFFGQGTRLTVV.

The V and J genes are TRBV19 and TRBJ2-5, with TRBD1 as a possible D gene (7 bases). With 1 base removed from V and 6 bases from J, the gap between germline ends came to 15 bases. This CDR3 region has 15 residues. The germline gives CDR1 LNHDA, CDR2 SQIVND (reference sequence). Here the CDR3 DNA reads TGTGCCAGTAGTATAGCCGGAGGGGGCGGACAGACCCAGTACTTC. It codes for CASSIAGGGGQTQYF.

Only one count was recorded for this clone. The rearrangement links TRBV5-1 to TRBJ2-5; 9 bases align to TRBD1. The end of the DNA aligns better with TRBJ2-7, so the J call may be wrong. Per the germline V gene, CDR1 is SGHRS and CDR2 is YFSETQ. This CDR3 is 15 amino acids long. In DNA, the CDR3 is TGCGCCAGCAGCCCCTTCCCGGGACAGGGCAACGAGCAGTACTTC. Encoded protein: CASSPFPGQGNEQYF.

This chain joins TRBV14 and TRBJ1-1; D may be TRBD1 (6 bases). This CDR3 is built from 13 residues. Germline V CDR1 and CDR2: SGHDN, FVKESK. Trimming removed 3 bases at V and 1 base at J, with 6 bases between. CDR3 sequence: CASSQDRNTEAFF. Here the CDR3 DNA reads TGTGCCAGCAGCCAGGACAGGAACACTGAAGCTTTCTTT.

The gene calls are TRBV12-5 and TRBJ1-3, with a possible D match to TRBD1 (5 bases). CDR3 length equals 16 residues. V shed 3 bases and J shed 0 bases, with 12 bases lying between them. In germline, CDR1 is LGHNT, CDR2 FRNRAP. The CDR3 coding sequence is TGTGCTAGTGGTTTTCGGGGGGGGTTCTCTGGAAACACCATATATTTT. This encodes CASGFRGGFSGNTIYF.

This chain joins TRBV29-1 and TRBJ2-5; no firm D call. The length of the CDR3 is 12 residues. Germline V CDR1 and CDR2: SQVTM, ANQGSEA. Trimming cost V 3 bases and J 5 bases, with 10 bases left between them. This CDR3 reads CSVDEPHETQYF. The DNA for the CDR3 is TGCAGCGTTGACGAGCCTCACGAGACCCAGTACTTC.